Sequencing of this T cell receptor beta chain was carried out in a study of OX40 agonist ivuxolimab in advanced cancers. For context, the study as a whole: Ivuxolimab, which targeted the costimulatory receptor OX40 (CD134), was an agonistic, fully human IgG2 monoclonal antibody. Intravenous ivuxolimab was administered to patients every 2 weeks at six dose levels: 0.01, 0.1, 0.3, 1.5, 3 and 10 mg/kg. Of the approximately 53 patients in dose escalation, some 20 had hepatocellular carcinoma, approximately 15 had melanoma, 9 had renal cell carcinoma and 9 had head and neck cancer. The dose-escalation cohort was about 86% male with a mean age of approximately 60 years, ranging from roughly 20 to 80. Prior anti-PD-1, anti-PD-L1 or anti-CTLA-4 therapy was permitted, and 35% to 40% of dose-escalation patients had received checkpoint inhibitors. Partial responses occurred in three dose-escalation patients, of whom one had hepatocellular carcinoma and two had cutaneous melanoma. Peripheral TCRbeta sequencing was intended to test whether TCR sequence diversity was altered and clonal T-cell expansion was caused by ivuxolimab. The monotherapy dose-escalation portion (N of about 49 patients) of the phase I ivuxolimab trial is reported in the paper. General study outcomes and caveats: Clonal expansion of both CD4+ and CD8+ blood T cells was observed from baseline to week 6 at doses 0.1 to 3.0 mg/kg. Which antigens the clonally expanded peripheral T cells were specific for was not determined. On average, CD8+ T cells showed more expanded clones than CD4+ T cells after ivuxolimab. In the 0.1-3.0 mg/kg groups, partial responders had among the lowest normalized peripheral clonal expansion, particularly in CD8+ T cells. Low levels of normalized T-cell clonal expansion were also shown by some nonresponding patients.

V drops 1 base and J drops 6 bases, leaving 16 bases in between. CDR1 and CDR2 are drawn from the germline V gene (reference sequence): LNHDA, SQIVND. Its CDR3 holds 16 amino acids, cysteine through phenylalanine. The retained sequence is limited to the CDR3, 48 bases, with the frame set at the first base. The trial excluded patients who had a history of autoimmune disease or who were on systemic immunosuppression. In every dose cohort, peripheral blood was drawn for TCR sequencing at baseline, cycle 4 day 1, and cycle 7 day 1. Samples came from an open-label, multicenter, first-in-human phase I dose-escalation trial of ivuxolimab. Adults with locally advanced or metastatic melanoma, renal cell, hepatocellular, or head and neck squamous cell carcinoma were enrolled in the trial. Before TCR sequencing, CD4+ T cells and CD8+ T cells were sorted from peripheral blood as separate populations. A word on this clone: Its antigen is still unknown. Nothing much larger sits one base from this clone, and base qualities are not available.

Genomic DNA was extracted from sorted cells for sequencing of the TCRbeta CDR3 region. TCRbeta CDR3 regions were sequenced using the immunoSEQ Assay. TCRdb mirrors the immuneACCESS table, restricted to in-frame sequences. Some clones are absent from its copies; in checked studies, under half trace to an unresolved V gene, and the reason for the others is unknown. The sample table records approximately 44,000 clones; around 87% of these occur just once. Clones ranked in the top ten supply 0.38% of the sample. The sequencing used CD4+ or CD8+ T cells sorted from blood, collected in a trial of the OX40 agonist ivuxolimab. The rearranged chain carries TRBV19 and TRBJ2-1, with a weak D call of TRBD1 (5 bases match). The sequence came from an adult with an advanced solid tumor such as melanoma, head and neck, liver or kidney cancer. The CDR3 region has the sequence CASSIGIRGTSNEQFF. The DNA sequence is TGTGCCAGTAGTATAGGAATTAGGGGAACGAGCAATGAGCAGTTCTTC.